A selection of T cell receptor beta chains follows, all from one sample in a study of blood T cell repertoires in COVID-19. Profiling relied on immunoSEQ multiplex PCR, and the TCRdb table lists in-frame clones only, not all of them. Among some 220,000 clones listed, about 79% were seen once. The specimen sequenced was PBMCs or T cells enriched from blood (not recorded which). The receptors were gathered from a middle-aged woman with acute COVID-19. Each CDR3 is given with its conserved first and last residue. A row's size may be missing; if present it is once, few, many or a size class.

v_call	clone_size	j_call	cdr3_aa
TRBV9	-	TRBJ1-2	CASKDRGYGYTF
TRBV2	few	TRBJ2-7	CASSKGGSLHEQYF
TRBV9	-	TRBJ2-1	CASSVGPLRNNEQFF
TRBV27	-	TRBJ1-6	CASSSGGAYNSPLHF
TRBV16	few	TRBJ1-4	CASSRGTGAEKLFF
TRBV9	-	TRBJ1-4	CASSAQTGANEKLFF
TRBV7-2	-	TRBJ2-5	CASSPTSGGLGTQYF
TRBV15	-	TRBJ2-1	CATSRVPRGGRNEQFF
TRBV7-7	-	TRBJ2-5	CASSLGGRGRVETQYF
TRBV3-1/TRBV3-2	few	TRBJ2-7	CASSPGQGLEQYF
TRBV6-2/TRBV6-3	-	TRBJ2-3	CASSYSGGADTQYF
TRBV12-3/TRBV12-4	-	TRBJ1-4	CASSFSGREKLFF
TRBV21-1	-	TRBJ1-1	CASSKEGRGSTEAFF
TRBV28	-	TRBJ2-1	CASSGGAQGLATNSYNEQFF
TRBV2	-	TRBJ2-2	CASSPQGGAGELFF
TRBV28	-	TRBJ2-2	CASSLWGEGTGELFF
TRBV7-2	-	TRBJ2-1	CASSVSRTGSMNGEQFF
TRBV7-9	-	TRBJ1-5	CASSHGDRVGQPQHF
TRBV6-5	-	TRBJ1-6	CASSYWTGGSPLHF
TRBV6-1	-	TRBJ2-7	CASSEWGGLAAYEQYF
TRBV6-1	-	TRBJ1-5	CASSEGQGKTWQPQHF
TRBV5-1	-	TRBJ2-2	CASSWGQGLTGELFF
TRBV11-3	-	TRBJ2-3	CAIRHPGCSTDTQYF
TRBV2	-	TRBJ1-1	CASIPGIGRQGGTEAFF
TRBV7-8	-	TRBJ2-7	CASSLTGTYEQYF
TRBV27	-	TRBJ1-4	CASSLFPVSLDDEKLFF
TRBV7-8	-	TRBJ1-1	CASSLEGTGGHVAFF
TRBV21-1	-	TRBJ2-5	CASSKSSRRGQETQYF